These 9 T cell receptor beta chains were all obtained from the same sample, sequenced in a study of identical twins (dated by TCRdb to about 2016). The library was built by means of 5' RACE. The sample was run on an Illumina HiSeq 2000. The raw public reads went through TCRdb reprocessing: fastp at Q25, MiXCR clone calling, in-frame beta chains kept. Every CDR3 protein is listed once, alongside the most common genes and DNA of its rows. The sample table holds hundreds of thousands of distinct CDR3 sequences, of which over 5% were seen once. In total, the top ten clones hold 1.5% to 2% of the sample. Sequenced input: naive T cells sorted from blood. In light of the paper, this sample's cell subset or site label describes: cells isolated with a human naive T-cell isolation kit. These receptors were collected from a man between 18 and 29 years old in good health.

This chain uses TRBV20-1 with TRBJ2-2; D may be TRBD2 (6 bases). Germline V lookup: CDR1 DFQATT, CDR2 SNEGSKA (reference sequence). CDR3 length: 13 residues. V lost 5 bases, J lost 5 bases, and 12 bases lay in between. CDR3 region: CSARRAGTGELFF. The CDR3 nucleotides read TGCAGTGCTCGGAGGGCCGGGACCGGGGAGCTGTTTTTT.

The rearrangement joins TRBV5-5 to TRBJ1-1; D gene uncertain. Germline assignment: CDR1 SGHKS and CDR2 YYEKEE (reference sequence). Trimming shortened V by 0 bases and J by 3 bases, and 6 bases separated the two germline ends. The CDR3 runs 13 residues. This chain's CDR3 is CASSLEPYTEAFF. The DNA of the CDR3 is TGTGCCAGCAGCTTGGAGCCTTACACTGAAGCTTTCTTT.

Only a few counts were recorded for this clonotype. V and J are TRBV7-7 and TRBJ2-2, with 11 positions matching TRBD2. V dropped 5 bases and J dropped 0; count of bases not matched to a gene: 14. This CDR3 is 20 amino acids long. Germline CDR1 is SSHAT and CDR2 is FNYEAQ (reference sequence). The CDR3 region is CASSPRLAGGRRPNTGELFF. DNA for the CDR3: TGTGCCAGCAGCCCCCGATTAGCGGGAGGGAGAAGACCGAACACCGGGGAGCTGTTTTTT.

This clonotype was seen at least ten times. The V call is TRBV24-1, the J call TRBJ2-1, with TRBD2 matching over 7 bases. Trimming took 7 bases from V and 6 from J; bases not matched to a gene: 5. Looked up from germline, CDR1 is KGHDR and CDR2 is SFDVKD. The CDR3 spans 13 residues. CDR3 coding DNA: TGTGCCACCAGAGGGGAGGGCCGCAATGAGCAGTTCTTC. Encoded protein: CATRGEGRNEQFF.

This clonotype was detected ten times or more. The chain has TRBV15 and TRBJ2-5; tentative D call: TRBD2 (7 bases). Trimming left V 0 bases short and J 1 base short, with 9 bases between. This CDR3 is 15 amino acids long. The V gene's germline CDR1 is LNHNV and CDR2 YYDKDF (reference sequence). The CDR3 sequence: CATSRDGGAQETQYF. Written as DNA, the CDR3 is TGTGCCACCAGCAGAGATGGGGGGGCCCAAGAGACCCAGTACTTC. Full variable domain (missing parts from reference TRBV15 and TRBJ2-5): DAMVIQNPRYQVTQFGKPVTLSCSQTLNHNVMYWYQQKSSQAPKLLFHYYDKDFNNEADTPDNFQSRRPNTSFCFLDIRSPGLGDTAMYLCATSRDGGAQETQYFGPGTRLLVL.

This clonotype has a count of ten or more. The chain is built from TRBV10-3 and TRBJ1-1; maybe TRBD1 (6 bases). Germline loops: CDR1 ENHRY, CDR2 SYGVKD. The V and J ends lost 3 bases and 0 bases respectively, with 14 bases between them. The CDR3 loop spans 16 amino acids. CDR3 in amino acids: CAISDGTGTMNTEAFF. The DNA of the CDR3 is TGTGCCATCAGTGATGGTACAGGGACTATGAACACTGAAGCTTTCTTT.

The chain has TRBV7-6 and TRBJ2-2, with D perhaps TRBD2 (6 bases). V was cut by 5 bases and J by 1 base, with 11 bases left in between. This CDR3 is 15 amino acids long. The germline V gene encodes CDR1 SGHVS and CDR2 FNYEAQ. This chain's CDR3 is CASSAPGGNTGELFF. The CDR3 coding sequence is TGTGCCAGCAGCGCCCCCGGGGGGAACACCGGGGAGCTGTTTTTT.

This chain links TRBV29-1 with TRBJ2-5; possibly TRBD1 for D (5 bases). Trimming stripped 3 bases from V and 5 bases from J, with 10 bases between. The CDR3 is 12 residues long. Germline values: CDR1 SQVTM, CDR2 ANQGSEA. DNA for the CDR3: TGCAGCGTTGAGCTGGGGCCGGAGACCCAGTACTTC. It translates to CSVELGPETQYF. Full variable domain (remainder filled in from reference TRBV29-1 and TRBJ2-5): SAVISQKPSRDICQRGTSLTIQCQVDSQVTMMFWYRQQPGQSLTLIATANQGSEATYESGFVIDKFPISRPNLTFSTLTVSNMSPEDSSIYLCSVELGPETQYFGPGTRLLVL.

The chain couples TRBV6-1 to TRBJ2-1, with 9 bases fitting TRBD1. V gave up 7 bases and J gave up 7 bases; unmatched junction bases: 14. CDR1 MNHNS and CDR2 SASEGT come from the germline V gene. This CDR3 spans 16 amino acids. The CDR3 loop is CASKIGGTGLWNEQFF. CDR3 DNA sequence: TGTGCCAGCAAGATAGGTGGGACAGGGCTTTGGAATGAGCAGTTCTTC.